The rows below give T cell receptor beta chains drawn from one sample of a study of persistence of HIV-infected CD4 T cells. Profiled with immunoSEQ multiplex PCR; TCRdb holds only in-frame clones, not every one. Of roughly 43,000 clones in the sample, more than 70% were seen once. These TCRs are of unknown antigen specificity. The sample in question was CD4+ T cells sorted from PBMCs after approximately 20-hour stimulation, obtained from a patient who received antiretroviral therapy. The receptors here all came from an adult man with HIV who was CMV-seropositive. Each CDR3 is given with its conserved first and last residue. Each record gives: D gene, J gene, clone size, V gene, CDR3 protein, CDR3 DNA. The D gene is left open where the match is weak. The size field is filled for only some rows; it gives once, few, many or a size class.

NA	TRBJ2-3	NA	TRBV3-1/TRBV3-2	CASSHPWGALSTDTQYF	TGTGCCAGCAGCCATCCTTGGGGGGCCCTTAGCACAGATACGCAGTATTTT
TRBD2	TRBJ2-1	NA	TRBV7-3	CASSSSLAGGHNEQFF	TGTGCCAGCAGCTCTTCACTAGCGGGGGGCCACAATGAGCAGTTCTTC
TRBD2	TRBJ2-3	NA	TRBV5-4	CASSPGLAGVVDTQYF	TGTGCCAGCAGCCCCGGACTAGCGGGGGTGGTTGATACGCAGTATTTT
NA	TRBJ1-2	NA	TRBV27	CASSDRISNYGYTF	TGTGCCAGCAGTGACCGGATTTCTAACTATGGCTACACCTTC
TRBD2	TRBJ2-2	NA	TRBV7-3	CASSSERGALTGELFF	TGTGCCAGCAGCTCGGAGCGGGGGGCTCTAACCGGGGAGCTGTTTTTT
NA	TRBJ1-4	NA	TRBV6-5	CASSFTGLGTNEKLFF	TGTGCCAGCAGTTTTACAGGTTTGGGGACTAATGAAAAACTGTTTTTT
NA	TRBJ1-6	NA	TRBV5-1	CASRVQEDSPLHF	TGCGCCAGCAGGGTGCAGGAGGATTCACCCCTCCACTTT
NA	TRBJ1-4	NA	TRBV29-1	CSLRGEGEKLFF	TGCAGCCTTCGGGGGGAAGGTGAAAAACTGTTTTTT
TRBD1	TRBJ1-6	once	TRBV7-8	CASSLKQGSYNSPLHF	TGTGCCAGCAGCTTAAAACAGGGGTCCTATAATTCACCCCTCCACTTT
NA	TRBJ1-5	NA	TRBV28	CASNSGLSDQPQHF	TGTGCCAGCAACTCCGGGCTAAGTGATCAGCCCCAGCATTTT
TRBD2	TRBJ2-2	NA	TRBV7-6	CASSLGAGAGELFF	TGTGCCAGCAGCTTAGGAGCGGGGGCCGGGGAGCTGTTTTTT
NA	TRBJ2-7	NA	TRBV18	CASSPRDTSYEQYF	TGTGCCAGCTCACCACGGGACACCTCCTACGAGCAGTACTTC
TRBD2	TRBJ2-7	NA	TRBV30	CAWSVGTSGAYEQYF	TGTGCCTGGAGTGTAGGTACTAGCGGCGCCTACGAGCAGTACTTC
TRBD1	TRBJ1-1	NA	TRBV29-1	CSAKTGGNIAFF	TGCAGCGCTAAGACAGGGGGTAACATTGCTTTCTTT
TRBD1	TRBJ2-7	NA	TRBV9	CASSVGQEQYF	TGTGCCAGCAGCGTGGGACAGGAGCAGTACTTC
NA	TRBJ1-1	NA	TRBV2	CASSDGQQNTEAFF	TGTGCCAGCAGTGACGGGCAGCAGAACACTGAAGCTTTCTTT